Presented here are 24 T cell receptor beta chains from one specimen sequenced in a study of control samples from healthy donors and cancer patients (dated by TCRdb to the early 2020s). Library preparation used the immunoSEQ multiplex PCR assay. The table comes from immuneACCESS by way of TCRdb, which keeps in-frame sequences with V and J called. Part of the clones is missing from these tables; in studies checked, under half for an unresolved V gene and the rest for unknown reasons. This sample has about 120,000 clones in its table, and more than 70% of those were observed once. The ten largest make up approximately 2.3% of the sample. Sequenced sample: blood. These receptors were taken from a woman between 65 and 79 years old in good health.

The V and J genes are TRBV5-1 and TRBJ2-7, with D maybe TRBD2 (7 bases). V was clipped by 2 bases and J by 2 bases, with 11 bases between them. The CDR3 runs to 14 residues. The V gene's germline CDR1 is SGHRS and CDR2 YFSETQ. The CDR3 DNA follows: TGCGCCAGCAGCTTACTCGGGGGGCCCTACGAGCAGTACTTC. Translation: CASSLLGGPYEQYF. Together with reference TRBV5-1 and TRBJ2-7, the CDR3 gives the full variable domain: KAGVTQTPRYLIKTRGQQVTLSCSPISGHRSVSWYQQTPGQGLQFLFEYFSETQRNKGNFPGRFSGRQFSNSRSEMNVSTLELGDSALYLCASSLLGGPYEQYFGPGTRLTVT.

V usage is TRBV11-2 and J usage is TRBJ1-5; the D gene is possibly TRBD1 (6 bases). CDR1 SGHAT and CDR2 FQNNGV come from the germline V gene. Trimming removed 2 bases from V and 0 bases from J, with 8 bases in between. The CDR3 has 15 amino acids. CDR3 in DNA: TGTGCCAGCAGCTTATCAGGGGATAGCAATCAGCCCCAGCATTTT. Protein product: CASSLSGDSNQPQHF.

This clone was counted once. The CDR3 DNA is TGTGCCAGCAGCTATACCAGGGGATCTCATGAGCAGTTCTTC. It encodes CASSYTRGSHEQFF. This chain connects TRBV7-9 to TRBJ2-1, with D possibly being TRBD1 (6 bases). Deletions cut 4 bases from V and 8 bases from J, with 15 bases between. CDR1 is SEHNR and CDR2 is FQNEAQ in the germline V gene (reference sequence). CDR3 length: 14 amino acids.

The V call is TRBV6-5, the J call TRBJ1-1; 7 bases are shared with TRBD1. This CDR3 contains 14 residues. J gave up 3 bases and V 3 bases, and 4 bases lay outside the gene matches. CDR1 is MNHEY and CDR2 is SVGAGI in the germline V gene. CDR3 in amino acids: CASSYRDSYTEAFF. In DNA, the CDR3 is TGTGCCAGCAGTTATCGGGACAGCTACACTGAAGCTTTCTTT.

Concerning this clone itself: One end of the junction is discordant with germline, which a read error may explain. J is TRBJ2-7 and V is TRBV3-1 (or the pseudogene TRBV3-2), with D perhaps TRBD1 (5 bases). This CDR3 comprises 14 residues. Germline V gives CDR1 LGHDT, CDR2 YNNKEL (reference sequence). CDR3 sequence reads: CASTQQGALYEQYF. Here the CDR3 DNA reads TGTGCCAGCACCCAACAAGGGGCTCTCTATGAGCAGTACTTC.

This chain connects TRBV7-9 to TRBJ2-5; TRBD2 is a possible D gene (5 bases). In germline, CDR1 is SEHNR, CDR2 FQNEAQ (reference sequence). The CDR3 extends over 16 amino acids. V was pared by 1 base and J by 2 bases, with 14 bases between. In nucleotides, the CDR3 is TGTGCCAGCAGCTTAGGCACAGAGGGCCCGCAAGAGACCCAGTACTTC. Translating gives CASSLGTEGPQETQYF.

CDR3 protein: CASSGWRGGRNTGELFF. CDR3 nucleotide sequence: TGTGCCAGCAGTGGTTGGAGGGGGGGGAGGAACACCGGGGAGCTGTTTTTT. This chain connects TRBV6-1 to TRBJ2-2; D perhaps matches TRBD2 (7 bases). The V end was cut by 4 bases, the J end by 1 base, with 16 bases between. There are 17 residues in the CDR3. In germline, CDR1 is MNHNS, CDR2 SASEGT.

The chain uses TRBV2 and TRBJ2-7; D may correspond to TRBD1 or TRBD2 (5 bases each). The germline gives CDR1 SNHLY, CDR2 FYNNEI. V gave up 7 bases and J gave up 4 bases, with 11 bases separating them. The CDR3 length is 12 residues. CDR3 loop: CASTGPQYEQYF. CDR3 DNA: TGTGCCAGCACGGGGCCACAATACGAGCAGTACTTC. Together with reference TRBV2 and TRBJ2-7, the CDR3 gives the full variable domain: EPEVTQTPSHQVTQMGQEVILRCVPISNHLYFYWYRQILGQKVEFLVSFYNNEISEKSEIFDDQFSVERPDGSNFTLKIRSTKLEDSAMYFCASTGPQYEQYFGPGTRLTVT.

The chain is built from TRBV28 and TRBJ1-1, with 9 positions matching TRBD1. Germline CDR1 is MDHEN and CDR2 is SYDVKM. The CDR3 extends over 15 amino acids. The junction had 6 bases not matched to a gene; V was cut back by 6 bases and J by 1 base. CDR3 DNA: TGTGCCAGCAGCCCCCCGACAGGGGGGAACACTGAAGCTTTCTTT. Translation gives CASSPPTGGNTEAFF.

V and J are TRBV5-1 and TRBJ2-5, with D tentatively TRBD1 or TRBD2 (5 bases each). The CDR3 totals 14 residues. The ends were cut back, 2 bases at V and 4 bases at J, with 12 bases in the middle. Germline CDR1 and CDR2: SGHRS and YFSETQ. Here the CDR3 DNA reads TGCGCCAGCAGCTTTAATTCGGGGCTAGAGACCCAGTACTTC. It is translated as CASSFNSGLETQYF.

The chain is built from TRBV10-2 and TRBJ1-5; the D gene is possibly TRBD1 (6 bases). Deletions cut 6 bases from V and 7 bases from J, with 13 bases between. CDR1 and CDR2 (germline): WSHSY, SAAADI. The length of the CDR3 is 13 residues. This chain's CDR3 is CASSLQGSQPQHF. For the CDR3, the DNA is TGCGCCAGCAGCCTACAGGGTTCCCAGCCCCAGCATTTT.

The J gene is TRBJ1-5, the V gene TRBV7-6; 7 positions match TRBD1. The V gene end was trimmed by 0 bases and the J gene end by 6 bases; junction bases not matched to a gene: 5. This CDR3 is built from 15 residues. Germline lookup yields CDR1 SGHVS and CDR2 FNYEAQ. Here the CDR3 DNA reads TGTGCCAGCAGCTTAGCAGGGGGCGGAATTCAGCCCCAGCATTTT. This sequence encodes CASSLAGGGIQPQHF. Using reference TRBV7-6 and TRBJ1-5 for the parts outside the CDR3, the full variable domain is GAGVSQSPRYKVTKRGQDVALRCDPISGHVSLYWYRQALGQGPEFLTYFNYEAQQDKSGLPNDRFSAERPEGSISTLTIQRTEQRDSAMYRCASSLAGGGIQPQHFGDGTRLSIL.

This chain joins TRBV5-5 and TRBJ1-2; D gene unclear. Per the germline V gene, CDR1 is SGHKS and CDR2 is YYEKEE (reference sequence). Trimming took off 1 base at V and 2 bases at J, with 9 bases between the two ends. This CDR3 spans 14 amino acids. CDR3 region: CASSLMAENYGYTF. The DNA for the CDR3 is TGTGCCAGCAGCTTGATGGCCGAAAACTATGGCTACACCTTC. Full variable domain (remainder filled in from reference TRBV5-5 and TRBJ1-2): DAGVTQSPTHLIKTRGQQVTLRCSPISGHKSVSWYQQVLGQGPQFIFQYYEKEERGRGNFPDRFSARQFPNYSSELNVNALLLGDSALYLCASSLMAENYGYTFGSGTRLTVV.

CDR3 nucleotides: TGTGCCAGCAGCCCGACAGGGGGCGAGGAGACCCAGTACTTC. This encodes CASSPTGGEETQYF. The chain is built from TRBV5-4 and TRBJ2-5, with 10 bases aligning to TRBD1. The CDR3 has 14 amino acids. The trim removed 4 bases at V and 5 bases at J, leaving 5 bases unmatched. Germline CDR1 reads SGHNT; CDR2 reads YYREEE (reference sequence).

The chain employs TRBV4-2 and TRBJ1-2, with D uncertain. V gave up 2 bases and J gave up 2 bases, with 12 bases separating them. This CDR3 spans 15 amino acids. Germline values: CDR1 LGHNA, CDR2 YNFKEQ. The CDR3 loop reads CASSQTLTGNYGYTF. The CDR3 DNA follows: TGTGCCAGCAGCCAAACCTTAACGGGGAACTATGGCTACACCTTC.

The V and J genes are TRBV3-1 (or the pseudogene TRBV3-2) and TRBJ1-2, with TRBD1 matching over 9 bases. This CDR3 is 14 amino acids long. Losses at the gene ends were 5 bases for V and 8 bases for J; bases not matched to a gene: 9. Germline lookup yields CDR1 LGHDT and CDR2 YNNKEL (reference sequence). CDR3 region: CASSLWDRVHGYTF. The CDR3 nucleotides are TGTGCCAGCAGCTTGTGGGACAGGGTCCACGGCTACACCTTC.

The rearrangement uses TRBV5-1 and TRBJ1-3, with no clear D. V dropped 0 bases and J dropped 2 bases, with 9 bases sitting between them. CDR3 length: 15 amino acids. The germline gives CDR1 SGHRS, CDR2 YFSETQ. The CDR3 loop reads CASSLGSQAGNTIYF. DNA of the CDR3: TGCGCCAGCAGCTTGGGGTCCCAGGCTGGAAACACCATATATTTT.

The rearrangement links TRBV7-9 to TRBJ1-4; 8 bases map to TRBD1. Trimming cost V 7 bases and J 8 bases; bases outside gene matches: 15. Germline V gives CDR1 SEHNR, CDR2 FQNEAQ (reference sequence). The CDR3 loop spans 16 amino acids. The CDR3 sequence: CASNFPPGRGQEKLFF. CDR3 in DNA: TGTGCCAGCAACTTCCCCCCGGGCAGGGGGCAGGAAAAACTGTTTTTT.

The V gene is TRBV11-2, the J gene TRBJ2-5, with 8 bases aligning to TRBD1. With V trimmed by 5 bases and J by 4 bases, 9 bases remained unmatched. The germline V gene encodes CDR1 SGHAT and CDR2 FQNNGV. The CDR3 extends over 15 amino acids. The chain's CDR3 is CASSRTDRGGETQYF. CDR3 in DNA: TGTGCCAGCAGCCGAACTGACAGGGGCGGAGAGACCCAGTACTTC.

The CDR3 protein is CSASALAGGHTDTQYF. The CDR3 nucleotides read TGCAGTGCTAGTGCCCTAGCGGGGGGCCACACAGATACGCAGTATTTT. This rearrangement joins TRBV20-1 to TRBJ2-3; 11 bases align to TRBD2. Germline assignment: CDR1 DFQATT and CDR2 SNEGSKA (reference sequence). Unmatched junction bases numbered 7, after V lost 3 bases and J lost 2 bases. This CDR3 is 16 amino acids long.

This sequence joins TRBV6-5 and TRBJ1-3; tentatively, D is TRBD1 (5 bases). The CDR3 runs to 13 residues. Germline values: CDR1 MNHEY, CDR2 SVGAGI. Between the trimmed V and J ends, which lost 6 bases and 15 bases, there was a span of 21 bases. CDR3 sequence: CASSLQTGTPTYF. In nucleotides, the CDR3 is TGTGCCAGCAGCCTACAAACCGGGACCCCCACATATTTT.

The J gene is TRBJ2-2, the V gene TRBV2; 8 positions agree with TRBD1. The CDR3 has 15 amino acids. V lost 6 bases and J lost 6; bases outside the gene matches: 9. Germline values: CDR1 SNHLY, CDR2 FYNNEI. CDR3 in amino acids: CASRSGQGWAGELFF. The CDR3 region has the DNA TGTGCCAGCAGAAGCGGACAGGGATGGGCCGGGGAGCTGTTTTTT. Drawing the rest from reference TRBV2 and TRBJ2-2, the complete variable domain is EPEVTQTPSHQVTQMGQEVILRCVPISNHLYFYWYRQILGQKVEFLVSFYNNEISEKSEIFDDQFSVERPDGSNFTLKIRSTKLEDSAMYFCASRSGQGWAGELFFGEGSRLTVL.

This chain uses TRBV2 with TRBJ1-1, with D uncertain. This CDR3 is 12 amino acids long. Germline CDR1 is SNHLY and CDR2 is FYNNEI. V shed 10 bases and J shed 1 base, with 10 bases lying between them. CDR3: CANGRKNTEAFF. The CDR3 nucleotides read TGTGCCAACGGACGGAAGAACACTGAAGCTTTCTTT. Filled out from reference TRBV2 and TRBJ1-1, the complete variable domain reads EPEVTQTPSHQVTQMGQEVILRCVPISNHLYFYWYRQILGQKVEFLVSFYNNEISEKSEIFDDQFSVERPDGSNFTLKIRSTKLEDSAMYFCANGRKNTEAFFGQGTRLTVV.

This chain joins TRBV24-1 and TRBJ1-2, with D hard to call. V lost 5 bases, J lost 4 bases, and 16 bases lay in between. Germline CDR1 is KGHDR and CDR2 is SFDVKD. This CDR3 is 15 amino acids long. The CDR3 sequence: CATSGKTGGGYGYTF. Here the CDR3 DNA reads TGTGCCACCAGTGGGAAAACGGGAGGTGGCTATGGCTACACCTTC.